The 26 T cell receptor beta chains listed next were all sequenced from one sample in a study of vaccination and CD4 T cells after COVID-19. Sequence data for DNA of cultured CD4+ T cells were generated by the Oncomine TCR Beta short-read assay. TCRdb recomputed calls from the PCR reads with MiXCR, one row per CDR3 protein. The top ten hold more than 30% of the sample, which has approximately 12,000 distinct CDR3 sequences, 53% seen once. These receptors' targets are unknown. Treatment reported: roughly ten-day PBMC culture with coronavirus spike peptide pools or control peptides (ViraFEST assay). The sample consisted of CD4+ T cells from blood, cultured in vitro. All receptors derive from a human donor who had recovered from COVID-19.

This clonotype turned up a few times. The chain links TRBV12-3 or TRBV12-4 to TRBJ1-1, with D maybe TRBD1 (5 bases). The germline V and J ends were trimmed by 5 bases and 1 base, with 14 bases remaining between them. CDR3 length equals 15 residues. For the CDR3, the DNA is TGTGCCAGCAGTCGCCTGGGACTCCCGAACACTGAAGCTTTCTTT. Protein product: CASSRLGLPNTEAFF.

The gene calls are TRBV2 and TRBJ2-7, with 7 bases lining up with TRBD1. The V gene's germline CDR1 is SNHLY and CDR2 FYNNEI. This CDR3 is built from 13 residues. Losses at the gene ends were 8 bases for V and 0 bases for J; bases not matched to a gene: 4. CDR3 in amino acids: CASGQVFSYEQYF. The CDR3, as DNA: TGTGCCAGCGGACAGGTCTTCTCCTACGAGCAGTACTTC.

The V and J genes are TRBV20-1 and TRBJ2-1; D perhaps matches TRBD2 (5 bases). Looked up from germline, CDR1 is DFQATT and CDR2 is SNEGSKA (reference sequence). The V and J ends lost 0 bases and 9 bases respectively, with 15 bases between them. The length of the CDR3 is 14 residues. CDR3 bases: TGCAGTGCTAGAGATGGGAAGGCTAGCCCTGAGCAGTTCTTC. Amino acids: CSARDGKASPEQFF.

This clonotype was observed once. An end of the junction differs from the germline gene, which may be a read error. The chain is built from TRBV11-2 and TRBJ2-1; D might be TRBD2 (5 bases). The germline V gene encodes CDR1 SGHAT and CDR2 FQNNGV. This CDR3 has 14 amino acids. CDR3 in DNA: TGCGCCAGCAGCCAAGGACTGGGCTACAATGAGCAGTTCTTC. Its protein is CASSQGLGYNEQFF.

The chain employs TRBV20-1 and TRBJ2-7, with D unresolved. The CDR3 loop spans 14 amino acids. V lost 6 bases, J lost 0 bases, and 15 bases lay in between. CDR1 and CDR2 from the germline V gene are DFQATT and SNEGSKA (reference sequence). Here the CDR3 DNA reads TGCAGTGCCACACAGCCTTTAAGCTCCTACGAGCAGTACTTC. Amino acids: CSATQPLSSYEQYF.

This clonotype was detected only once. This chain joins TRBV28 and TRBJ1-6; 11 bases line up with TRBD1. The germline V gene encodes CDR1 MDHEN and CDR2 SYDVKM. Trimming took 7 bases from V and 8 from J; bases not matched to a gene: 10. This CDR3 comprises 16 residues. CDR3 sequence reads: CASTGTGGRSDSPLHF. The DNA of the CDR3 is TGTGCCAGCACCGGGACAGGGGGGAGATCGGATTCACCCCTCCACTTT.

This clonotype was recorded only once. The V and J genes are TRBV7-2 and TRBJ1-1; D unclear. Germline values: CDR1 SGHTA, CDR2 FQGNSA. The CDR3 covers 14 residues. The V end was cut by 5 bases, the J end by 0 bases, with 10 bases between. The CDR3 nucleotides are TGTGCCAGCAGCCCCCGGACCCTGAACACTGAAGCTTTCTTT. Translation: CASSPRTLNTEAFF.

The chain links TRBV2 to TRBJ2-2; D is perhaps TRBD1 (7 bases). Trimming took 8 bases from V and 7 from J, leaving 23 bases between them. Germline V gene data show CDR1 as SNHLY and CDR2 as FYNNEI. CDR3 length: 16 amino acids. The chain's CDR3 is CASLNGGTGENGELFF. Here the CDR3 DNA reads TGTGCCAGCCTTAACGGGGGTACAGGGGAGAACGGGGAGCTGTTTTTT.

This clonotype showed up just a few times. The chain couples TRBV10-1 to TRBJ1-2, with D uncertain. The CDR3 has 14 amino acids. Per germline, CDR1 WNHNN and CDR2 SYGVQD (reference sequence). The V and J ends lost 8 bases and 9 bases respectively, with 22 bases between them. Here the CDR3 reads CASSPSAPSSSYTF. CDR3 in DNA: TGCGCCAGCTCCCCCTCAGCCCCGAGCAGTAGCTACACCTTC.

The rearrangement uses TRBV6-1 and TRBJ2-4; 7 bases match TRBD2. The V gene end was trimmed by 7 bases and the J gene end by 0 bases; junction bases not matched to a gene: 12. This CDR3 contains 17 residues. Germline loops: CDR1 MNHNS, CDR2 SASEGT. In nucleotides, the CDR3 is TGTGCCAGCACCCTCGCGGGGAGGGTACTAGCCAAAAACATTCAGTACTTC. Residues: CASTLAGRVLAKNIQYF.

This clonotype showed up just a few times. This sequence joins TRBV2 and TRBJ1-2; D gene ambiguous. V was shortened by 3 bases and J by 5 bases, with 10 bases between the two germline ends. Germline V CDR1 and CDR2: SNHLY, FYNNEI. This CDR3 is built from 13 residues. The CDR3 protein is CASSDRIPYGYTF. The CDR3 DNA reads TGTGCCAGCAGTGACAGGATCCCTTATGGCTACACCTTC.

The chain couples TRBV12-3 or TRBV12-4 to TRBJ2-7; maybe TRBD2 (6 bases). The germline V and J ends were trimmed by 4 bases and 10 bases, with 17 bases remaining between them. The CDR3 extends over 13 amino acids. The DNA for the CDR3 is TGTGCCAGCAGTTCGCCGTACAGCGGGTCACAGTACTTC. Encoded protein: CASSSPYSGSQYF.

V gene TRBV29-1 combines with J gene TRBJ2-7, with D possibly matching TRBD1 (6 bases). The V end lost 6 bases, the J end lost 2 bases, and 14 bases lay between the germline ends. The CDR3 has 13 amino acids. From germline, CDR1 is SQVTM and CDR2 ANQGSEA. The CDR3, as DNA: TGCAGCGTCACAGCGACAGGCGCCTACGAGCAGTACTTC. Its protein is CSVTATGAYEQYF.

The chain couples TRBV7-2 to TRBJ1-1; D is ambiguous. Germline assignment: CDR1 SGHTA and CDR2 FQGNSA. The CDR3 spans 13 residues. V lost 1 base and J 1 base, leaving 4 bases between the germline ends. CDR3: CASSLVGNTEAFF. CDR3 in DNA: TGTGCCAGCAGCTTAGTGGGGAACACTGAAGCTTTCTTT.

This clonotype was seen a few times. The chain couples TRBV14 to TRBJ1-2; possible D gene TRBD1, 5 bases. Trimming left V 1 base short and J 7 bases short, with 10 bases between. The CDR3 contains 13 residues. Germline V gives CDR1 SGHDN, CDR2 FVKESK. The CDR3 nucleotides are TGTGCCAGCAGCCAAGGCAGGGAAGGTGGCTACACCTTC. This translates into CASSQGREGGYTF.

The rearrangement uses TRBV6-1 and TRBJ2-7; D remains unclear. Trimming left V 5 bases short and J 3 bases short, with 5 bases between. There are 11 residues in the CDR3. Germline V lookup: CDR1 MNHNS, CDR2 SASEGT. The CDR3 bases are TGTGCCAGCAGTACGAACTACGAGCAGTACTTC. The encoded protein is CASSTNYEQYF.

This chain connects TRBV2 to TRBJ1-1; 7 bases match TRBD1. The CDR3 covers 14 residues. V was clipped by 4 bases and J by 0 bases; unmatched bases: 2. The germline V gene encodes CDR1 SNHLY and CDR2 FYNNEI. CDR3 sequence: CASSGQGMNTEAFF. CDR3 bases: TGTGCCAGCAGTGGACAGGGTATGAACACTGAAGCTTTCTTT.

CDR3 in amino acids: CASSSAGTDSPLHF. CDR3 sequence (DNA): TGTGCCAGCAGTTCTGCCGGGACAGATTCACCCCTCCACTTT. V is TRBV12-3 or TRBV12-4 and J is TRBJ1-6, with TRBD1 matching 7 bases. The CDR3 is 14 residues long. V trimming: 4 bases; J trimming: 8 bases; junction bases outside the gene matches: 5.

This chain uses TRBV5-1 with TRBJ2-5, with no clear D. V was cut by 2 bases and J by 4 bases, with 12 bases left in between. This CDR3 comprises 14 residues. CDR1 and CDR2 from the germline V gene are SGHRS and YFSETQ. DNA of the CDR3: TGCGCCAGCAGCTTTAGGGAACTTCCAGAGACCCAGTACTTC. Its protein product is CASSFRELPETQYF.

This clonotype appeared a few times. The chain combines TRBV2 with TRBJ1-5; a weak D match, TRBD1 (5 bases). Germline-derived CDR1 and CDR2 are SNHLY and FYNNEI. Between the trimmed V and J ends, which lost 6 bases and 7 bases, there was a span of 19 bases. This CDR3 has 15 amino acids. This CDR3 is CASSRVDTLNQPQHF. For the CDR3, the DNA is TGTGCCAGCAGCCGGGTGGACACCCTTAACCAGCCCCAGCATTTT.

The chain recombines TRBV19 with TRBJ1-5, with D perhaps TRBD1 (5 bases). This CDR3 has 15 residues. Germline CDR1 reads LNHDA; CDR2 reads SQIVND (reference sequence). V was shortened by 1 base and J by 5 bases, with 12 bases between the two germline ends. As DNA, the CDR3 is TGTGCCAGTAGTATAGTATCGCAGGGTCATCAGCCCCAGCATTTT. This codes for CASSIVSQGHQPQHF.

This rearrangement joins TRBV7-2 to TRBJ2-7; tentative D call: TRBD1 (6 bases). The CDR3 length is 13 residues. Germline CDR1 reads SGHTA; CDR2 reads FQGNSA. V dropped 3 bases and J dropped 0 bases, with 6 bases sitting between them. This chain's CDR3 is CASSLDSSYEQYF. The DNA of the CDR3 is TGTGCCAGCAGCTTGGACAGCTCCTACGAGCAGTACTTC.

By sample share, this clonotype is large. The chain has TRBV20-1 and TRBJ1-6; D call uncertain. Trimming took off 5 bases at V and 7 bases at J, with 12 bases between the two ends. The CDR3 runs to 13 residues. Germline values: CDR1 DFQATT, CDR2 SNEGSKA (reference sequence). Here the CDR3 DNA reads TGCAGTGCTGAAGGAACCCCCAATTCACCCCTCCACTTT. Its protein is CSAEGTPNSPLHF.

The V call is TRBV4-1, the J call TRBJ1-5; 8 nucleotides agree with TRBD1. Germline CDR1 and CDR2: MGHRA and YSYEKL. With 1 base clipped from V and 1 base from J, the junction kept 9 bases outside the gene matches. CDR3 length: 18 amino acids. CDR3 protein: CASSQVGPGGGSNQPQHF. The CDR3 nucleotides read TGCGCCAGCAGCCAAGTAGGTCCAGGGGGCGGGAGCAATCAGCCCCAGCATTTT.

This clonotype was found a few times. For the CDR3, the DNA is TGTGCCAGCAGCCAGGGGGCGGGGGAAACCGGGGAGCTGTTTTTT. Translated: CASSQGAGETGELFF. This chain connects TRBV7-8 to TRBJ2-2, with D maybe TRBD1 (8 bases). From germline, CDR1 is SGHVS and CDR2 FQNEAQ. V was shortened by 5 bases and J by 5 bases, with 15 bases between the two germline ends. The CDR3 totals 15 residues.

V usage is TRBV6-4 and J usage is TRBJ2-5; tentatively, D is TRBD1 (5 bases). This CDR3 comprises 13 residues. CDR1 and CDR2 (germline): MRHNA, SNTAGT. Trimming took off 4 bases at V and 5 bases at J, with 11 bases between the two ends. The DNA of the CDR3 is TGTGCCAGCAGTGCCAGGGCCCATGAGACCCAGTACTTC. The encoded protein is CASSARAHETQYF.